This T cell receptor beta chain was observed in a study of blood T cell repertoires in COVID-19. The wider study: The study drew acute and convalescent COVID-19 samples from the United States, Italy and Spain. T cells, B-cell-depleted T cells, or PBMCs provided the cDNA or gDNA that served as material.

After removal of 1 base from V and 3 bases from J, the junction contained 4 bases not matched to a gene. The CDR3 is 14 residues long. Germline CDR1 is SQVTM and CDR2 is ANQGSEA. In the source study's methods: How many nucleated cells were present was estimated from reference gene primer amplification. The assay was immunoSEQ multiplex PCR, and TCRdb's table has in-frame clones only and misses some. From that table come the V and J calls and clone size; the DNA was used to work out D and trimming. The repertoire holds tens of thousands of clones, with 75% to 90% as singletons. The genes are TRBV29-1 and TRBJ2-3; the match to TRBD2 covers 7 bases. The receptor was isolated from a man aged 65 to 79 with acute or convalescent COVID-19. The sample comprised peripheral blood. The CDR3 reads CSVEVSLATDTQYF. CDR3 nucleotide sequence: TGCAGCGTTGAAGTCTCACTAGCGACAGATACGCAGTATTTT.